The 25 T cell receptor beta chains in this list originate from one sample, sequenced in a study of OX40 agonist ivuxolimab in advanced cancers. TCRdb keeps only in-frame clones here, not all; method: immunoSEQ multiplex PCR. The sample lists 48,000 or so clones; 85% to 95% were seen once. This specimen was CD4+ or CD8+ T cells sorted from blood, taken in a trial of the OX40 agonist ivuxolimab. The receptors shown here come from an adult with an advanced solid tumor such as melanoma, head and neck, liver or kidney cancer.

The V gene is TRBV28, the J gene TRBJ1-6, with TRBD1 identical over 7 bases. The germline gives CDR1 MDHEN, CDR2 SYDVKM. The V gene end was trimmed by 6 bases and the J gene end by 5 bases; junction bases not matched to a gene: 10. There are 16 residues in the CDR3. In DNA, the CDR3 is TGTGCCAGCAGCACCCACCGGGACAGTAATAATTCACCCCTCCACTTT. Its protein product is CASSTHRDSNNSPLHF. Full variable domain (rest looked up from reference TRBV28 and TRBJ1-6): DVKVTQSSRYLVKRTGEKVFLECVQDMDHENMFWYRQDPGLGLRLIYFSYDVKMKEKGDIPEGYSVSREKKERFSLILESASTNQTSMYLCASSTHRDSNNSPLHFGNGTRLTVT.

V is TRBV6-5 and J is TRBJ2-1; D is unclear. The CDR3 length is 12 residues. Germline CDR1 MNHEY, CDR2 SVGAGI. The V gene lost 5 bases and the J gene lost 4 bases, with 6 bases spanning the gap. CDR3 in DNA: TGTGCCAGCAGTCCCACTTACAATGAGCAGTTCTTC. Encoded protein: CASSPTYNEQFF.

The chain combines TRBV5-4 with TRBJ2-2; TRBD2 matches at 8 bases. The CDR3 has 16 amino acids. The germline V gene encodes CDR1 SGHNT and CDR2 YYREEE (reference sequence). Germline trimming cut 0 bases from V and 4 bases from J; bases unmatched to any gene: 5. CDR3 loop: CASSLAIAGFTGELFF. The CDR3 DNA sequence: TGTGCCAGCAGCTTGGCCATAGCGGGGTTCACCGGGGAGCTGTTTTTT.

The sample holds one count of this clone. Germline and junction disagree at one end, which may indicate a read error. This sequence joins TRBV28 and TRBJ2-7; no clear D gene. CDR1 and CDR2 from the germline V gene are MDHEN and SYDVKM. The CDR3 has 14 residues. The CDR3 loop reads CAGSFPSGTYEQYF. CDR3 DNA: TGTGCCGGCAGTTTCCCCTCAGGAACCTACGAGCAGTACTTC.

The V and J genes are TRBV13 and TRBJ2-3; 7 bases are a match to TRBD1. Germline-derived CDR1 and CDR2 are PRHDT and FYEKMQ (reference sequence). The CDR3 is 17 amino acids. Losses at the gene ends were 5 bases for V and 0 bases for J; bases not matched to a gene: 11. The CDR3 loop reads CASSPRATGTSTDTQYF. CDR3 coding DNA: TGTGCCAGCAGCCCCCGGGCGACAGGGACAAGCACAGATACGCAGTATTTT.

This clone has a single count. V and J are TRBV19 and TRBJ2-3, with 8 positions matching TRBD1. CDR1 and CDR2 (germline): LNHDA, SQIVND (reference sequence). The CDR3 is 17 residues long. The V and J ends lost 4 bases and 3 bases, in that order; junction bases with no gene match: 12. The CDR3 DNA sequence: TGTGCCAGTAGTAACCTTCAAGTGACAGGGGTTACAGATACGCAGTATTTT. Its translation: CASSNLQVTGVTDTQYF.

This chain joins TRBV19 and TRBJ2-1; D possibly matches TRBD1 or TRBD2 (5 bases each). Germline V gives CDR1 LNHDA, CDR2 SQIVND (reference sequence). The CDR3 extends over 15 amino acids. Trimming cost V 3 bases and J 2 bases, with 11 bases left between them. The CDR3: CASSIRDGAYNEQFF. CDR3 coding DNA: TGTGCCAGTAGTATTCGGGACGGAGCCTACAATGAGCAGTTCTTC.

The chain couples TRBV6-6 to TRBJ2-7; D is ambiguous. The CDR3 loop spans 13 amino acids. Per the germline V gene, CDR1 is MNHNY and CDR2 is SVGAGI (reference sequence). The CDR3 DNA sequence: TGTGTTACGATGGCAGACAACTCCTACGAGCAGTACTTC. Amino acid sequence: CVTMADNSYEQYF.

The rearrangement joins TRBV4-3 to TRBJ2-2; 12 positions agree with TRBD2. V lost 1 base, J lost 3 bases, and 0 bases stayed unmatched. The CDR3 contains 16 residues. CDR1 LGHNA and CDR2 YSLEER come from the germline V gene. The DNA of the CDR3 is TGCGCCAGCAGCCAAGGACTAGCGGGAGACACCGGGGAGCTGTTTTTT. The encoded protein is CASSQGLAGDTGELFF.

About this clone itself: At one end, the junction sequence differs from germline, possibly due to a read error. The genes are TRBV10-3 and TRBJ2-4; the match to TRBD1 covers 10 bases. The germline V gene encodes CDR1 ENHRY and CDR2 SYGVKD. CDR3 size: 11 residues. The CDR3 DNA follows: TGTGCCATCAGTGAGTCGGGACAGGGGAACTTC. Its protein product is CAISESGQGNF.

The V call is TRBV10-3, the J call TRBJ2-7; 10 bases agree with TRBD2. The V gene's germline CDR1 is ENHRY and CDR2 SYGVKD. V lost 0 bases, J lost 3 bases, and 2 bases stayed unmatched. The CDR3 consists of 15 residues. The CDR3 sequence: CAISESLAGGYEQYF. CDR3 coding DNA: TGTGCCATCAGTGAGTCTTTAGCGGGAGGCTACGAGCAGTACTTC.

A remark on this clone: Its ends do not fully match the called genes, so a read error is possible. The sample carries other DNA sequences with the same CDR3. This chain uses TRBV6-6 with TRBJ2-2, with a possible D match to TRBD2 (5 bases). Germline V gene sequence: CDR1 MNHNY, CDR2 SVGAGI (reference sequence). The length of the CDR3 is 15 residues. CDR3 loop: CASSWVPGVTGELFF. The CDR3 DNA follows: TGTGCCAGCAGTTGGGTCCCTGGGGTCACCGGGGAGCTGTTCTTT.

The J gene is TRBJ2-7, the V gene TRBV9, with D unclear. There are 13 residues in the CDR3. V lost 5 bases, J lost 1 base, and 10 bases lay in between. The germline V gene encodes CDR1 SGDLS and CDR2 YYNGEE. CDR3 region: CASSLGVSYEQYF. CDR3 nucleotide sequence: TGTGCCAGCAGTCTTGGCGTTTCCTACGAGCAGTACTTC.

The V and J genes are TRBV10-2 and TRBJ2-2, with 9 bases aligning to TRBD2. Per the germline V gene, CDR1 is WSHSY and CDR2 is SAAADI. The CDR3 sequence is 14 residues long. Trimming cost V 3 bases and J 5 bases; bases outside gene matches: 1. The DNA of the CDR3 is TGCGCCAGCAGTGATAGCGGGAGTACCGGGGAGCTGTTTTTT. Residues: CASSDSGSTGELFF.

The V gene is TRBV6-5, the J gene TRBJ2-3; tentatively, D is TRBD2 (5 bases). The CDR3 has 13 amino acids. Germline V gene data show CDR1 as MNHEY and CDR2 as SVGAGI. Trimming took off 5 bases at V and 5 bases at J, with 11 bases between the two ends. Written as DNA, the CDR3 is TGTGCCAGCAGTCGAGGGCCGGGAGATACGCAGTATTTT. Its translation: CASSRGPGDTQYF.

The CDR3 DNA follows: TGTGCCAGTAGTCGGCATCGGTACCAAGAGACCCAGTACTTC. As protein: CASSRHRYQETQYF. This sequence joins TRBV19 and TRBJ2-5; D gene ambiguous. CDR1 LNHDA and CDR2 SQIVND come from the germline V gene (reference sequence). Trimming pared 5 bases from V and 0 bases from J, leaving 10 bases between. The CDR3 runs to 14 residues.

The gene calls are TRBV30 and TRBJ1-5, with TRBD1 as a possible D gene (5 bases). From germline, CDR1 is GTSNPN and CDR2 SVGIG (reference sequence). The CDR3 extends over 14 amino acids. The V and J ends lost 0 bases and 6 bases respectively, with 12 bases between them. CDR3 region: CAWSVSGRGQPQHF. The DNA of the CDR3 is TGTGCCTGGAGTGTATCCGGGAGGGGTCAGCCCCAGCATTTT.

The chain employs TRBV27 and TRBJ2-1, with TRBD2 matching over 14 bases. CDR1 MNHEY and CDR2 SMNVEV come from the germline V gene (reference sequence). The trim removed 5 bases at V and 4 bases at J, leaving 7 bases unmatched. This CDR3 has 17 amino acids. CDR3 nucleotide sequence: TGTGCCAGCAGTACCGCTCGACTAGCGGGAGGGTACAATGAGCAGTTCTTC. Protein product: CASSTARLAGGYNEQFF.

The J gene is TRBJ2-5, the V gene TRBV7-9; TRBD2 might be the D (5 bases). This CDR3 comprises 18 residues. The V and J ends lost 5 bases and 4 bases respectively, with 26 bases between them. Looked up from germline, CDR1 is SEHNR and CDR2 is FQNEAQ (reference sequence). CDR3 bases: TGTGCCAGCAGCAACCCGAGGGTCCCAACAGTTGCGGGAGAGACCCAGTACTTC. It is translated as CASSNPRVPTVAGETQYF.

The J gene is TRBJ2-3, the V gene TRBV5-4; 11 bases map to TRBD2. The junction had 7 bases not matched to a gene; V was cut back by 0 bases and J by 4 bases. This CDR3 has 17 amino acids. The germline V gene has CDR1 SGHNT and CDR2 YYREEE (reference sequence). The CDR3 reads CASSLVAGGPGADTQYF. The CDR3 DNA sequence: TGTGCCAGCAGCTTGGTAGCGGGAGGGCCTGGGGCAGATACGCAGTATTTT.

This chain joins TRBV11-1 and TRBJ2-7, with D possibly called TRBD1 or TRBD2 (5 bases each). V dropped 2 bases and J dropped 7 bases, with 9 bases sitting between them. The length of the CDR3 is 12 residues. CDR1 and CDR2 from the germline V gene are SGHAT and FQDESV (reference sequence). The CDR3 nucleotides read TGTGCCAGCAGCTTAAGAGGGGATGAGCAGTACTTC. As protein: CASSLRGDEQYF. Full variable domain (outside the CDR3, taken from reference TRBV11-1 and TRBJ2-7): EAEVAQSPRYKITEKSQAVAFWCDPISGHATLYWYRQILGQGPELLVQFQDESVVDDSQLPKDRFSAERLKGVDSTLKIQPAELGDSAMYLCASSLRGDEQYFGPGTRLTVT.

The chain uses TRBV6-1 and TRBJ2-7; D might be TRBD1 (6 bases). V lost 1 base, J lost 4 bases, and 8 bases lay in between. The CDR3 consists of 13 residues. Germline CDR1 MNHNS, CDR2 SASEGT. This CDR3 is CASSEGTEYEQYF. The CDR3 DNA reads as TGTGCCAGCAGTGAAGGGACAGAATACGAGCAGTACTTC.

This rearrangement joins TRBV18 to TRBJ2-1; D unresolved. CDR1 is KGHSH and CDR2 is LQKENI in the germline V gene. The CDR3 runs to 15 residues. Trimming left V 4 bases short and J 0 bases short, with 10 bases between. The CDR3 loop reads CASSQRHSSYNEQFF. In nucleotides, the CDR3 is TGTGCCAGCTCACAACGACACTCCTCCTACAATGAGCAGTTCTTC. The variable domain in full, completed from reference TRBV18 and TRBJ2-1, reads NAGVMQNPRHLVRRRGQEARLRCSPMKGHSHVYWYRQLPEEGLKFMVYLQKENIIDESGMPKERFSAEFPKEGPSILRIQQVVRGDSAAYFCASSQRHSSYNEQFFGPGTRLTVL.

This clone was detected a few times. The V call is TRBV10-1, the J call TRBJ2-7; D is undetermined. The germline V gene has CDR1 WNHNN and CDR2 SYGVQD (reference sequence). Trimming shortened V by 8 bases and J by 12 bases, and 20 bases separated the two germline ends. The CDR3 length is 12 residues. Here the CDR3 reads CASSLSLRVRYF. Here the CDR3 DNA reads TGCGCCAGCTCCTTATCCCTACGAGTCCGGTACTTC.

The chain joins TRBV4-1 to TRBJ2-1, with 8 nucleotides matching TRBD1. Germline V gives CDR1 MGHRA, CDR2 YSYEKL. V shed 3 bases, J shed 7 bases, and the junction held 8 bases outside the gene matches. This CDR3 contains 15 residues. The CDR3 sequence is CASSHPGQAMNEQFF. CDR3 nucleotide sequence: TGCGCCAGCAGCCACCCGGGACAGGCTATGAATGAGCAGTTCTTC.